The rows below give T cell receptor beta chains drawn from one sample of a study of cytomegalovirus exposure and HLA in healthy donors. Repertoires were generated with immunoSEQ multiplex PCR, while TCRdb's copy carries only in-frame clones and drops some. The sample consists of some 80,000 clones, about 78% of them appearing once. Sequenced sample: PBMCs. The receptors shown here come from a man aged 18 to 30 in good health and CMV-seropositive. The CDR3 runs from the conserved cysteine through the conserved F or W. D genes are given only for firm matches. Not all rows give a size; the values are once, few, many and, for expanded clones, a class.

j_call: TRBJ1-5; v_call: TRBV13; d_call: TRBD1; clone_size: few; cdr3_nt: TGTGCCAGCAGCCTGGGACAGGGGGCTGGTCAGCCCCAGCATTTT; cdr3_aa: CASSLGQGAGQPQHF
j_call: TRBJ1-2; v_call: TRBV6-5; d_call: .; clone_size: once; cdr3_nt: TGTGCCAGCACCCCCCGGGGGAAGTATGGCTACACCTTC; cdr3_aa: CASTPRGKYGYTF
j_call: TRBJ1-1; v_call: TRBV19; d_call: .; clone_size: once; cdr3_nt: TGTGCCAGTAGTCCCGGGACTGACCTCCCGGCTTTCTTT; cdr3_aa: CASSPGTDLPAFF
j_call: TRBJ2-2; v_call: TRBV9; d_call: TRBD1; clone_size: .; cdr3_nt: TGTGCCAGCAGCGTAGCGGGACAGGGTAGCGGGGAGCTGTTTTTT; cdr3_aa: CASSVAGQGSGELFF
j_call: TRBJ1-5; v_call: TRBV28; d_call: TRBD1; clone_size: .; cdr3_nt: TGTGCCAGCAGTATGACAGGGGTAGCCCAGCCCCAGCATTTT; cdr3_aa: CASSMTGVAQPQHF
j_call: TRBJ2-1; v_call: TRBV5-6; d_call: .; clone_size: .; cdr3_nt: TGTGCCAGCAGCTTGGCAGGGTTTGACAATGAGCAGTTCTTC; cdr3_aa: CASSLAGFDNEQFF
j_call: TRBJ2-2; v_call: TRBV5-1; d_call: TRBD2; clone_size: .; cdr3_nt: TGCGCCAGCAGCACCGGACTAGCGGGAGCCGGGGAGCTGTTTTTT; cdr3_aa: CASSTGLAGAGELFF
j_call: TRBJ2-5; v_call: TRBV5-4; d_call: TRBD1; clone_size: .; cdr3_nt: TGTGCCAGCAGCTTAGGACAGGGGGCAGAAGGAGAGACCCAGTACTTC; cdr3_aa: CASSLGQGAEGETQYF
j_call: TRBJ2-7; v_call: TRBV14; d_call: .; clone_size: .; cdr3_nt: TGTGCCAGCAGCCAAAGGCGAGACAGGGGAGGGGAGCAGTACTTC; cdr3_aa: CASSQRRDRGGEQYF
j_call: TRBJ1-4; v_call: TRBV9; d_call: TRBD1; clone_size: .; cdr3_nt: TGTGCCAGCAGCCTTAACCCGGGACAGGCAACTAATGAAAAACTGTTTTTT; cdr3_aa: CASSLNPGQATNEKLFF
j_call: TRBJ2-5; v_call: TRBV7-9; d_call: .; clone_size: few; cdr3_nt: TGTGCCAGCAGCTTAGGGGGGCGAACCCAAGAGACCCAGTACTTC; cdr3_aa: CASSLGGRTQETQYF
j_call: TRBJ2-1; v_call: TRBV7-7; d_call: .; clone_size: .; cdr3_nt: TGTGCTAGCAGCTTAGGGGCCACCAACAATGAGCAGTTCTTC; cdr3_aa: CASSLGATNNEQFF
j_call: TRBJ1-2; v_call: TRBV19; d_call: .; clone_size: .; cdr3_nt: TGTGCCAGTAGCTTGGGCAACTATGGCTACACCTTC; cdr3_aa: CASSLGNYGYTF
j_call: TRBJ1-1; v_call: TRBV28; d_call: TRBD1; clone_size: .; cdr3_nt: TGTGCCAGCAGTTCCGCCGGGACAGAGAACACTGAAGCTTTCTTT; cdr3_aa: CASSSAGTENTEAFF
j_call: TRBJ2-7; v_call: TRBV5-1; d_call: TRBD1; clone_size: .; cdr3_nt: TGCGCCAGCAGCGGGGACAGAGGAACCTACGAGCAGTACTTC; cdr3_aa: CASSGDRGTYEQYF
j_call: TRBJ2-7; v_call: TRBV2; d_call: TRBD2; clone_size: .; cdr3_nt: TGTGCCAGCAGTGAATGGACTAGCGGAAATCCCTACGAGCAGTACTTC; cdr3_aa: CASSEWTSGNPYEQYF
j_call: TRBJ1-1; v_call: TRBV4-1; d_call: .; clone_size: .; cdr3_nt: TGCGCCAGCAGCCAAGATGGAGGGGCCAGGGTGGCTGAAGCTTTCTTT; cdr3_aa: CASSQDGGARVAEAFF
j_call: TRBJ2-7; v_call: TRBV5-1; d_call: .; clone_size: few; cdr3_nt: TGCGCCAGCAGCCCCGGTGGTAGCGGAGCGTCCTACGAGCAGTACTTC; cdr3_aa: CASSPGGSGASYEQYF
j_call: TRBJ2-5; v_call: TRBV19; d_call: TRBD2; clone_size: .; cdr3_nt: TGTGCCACCATGGGACTAAAAGAGACCCAGTACTTC; cdr3_aa: CATMGLKETQYF
j_call: TRBJ1-2; v_call: TRBV28; d_call: .; clone_size: .; cdr3_nt: TGTGCCAGCAGTTCCGCAGGGGTTGGCTACACCTTC; cdr3_aa: CASSSAGVGYTF
j_call: TRBJ2-1; v_call: TRBV28; d_call: TRBD2; clone_size: once; cdr3_nt: TGTGCCAGCAGTATACCTAGCGGGACCTACCAGTACAATGAGCAGTTCTTC; cdr3_aa: CASSIPSGTYQYNEQFF
j_call: TRBJ1-1; v_call: TRBV7-3; d_call: .; clone_size: .; cdr3_nt: TGTGCCAGCAGCTTAACAAACAGGGAGAGGGCTTTCTTT; cdr3_aa: CASSLTNRERAFF
j_call: TRBJ2-7; v_call: TRBV28; d_call: TRBD1; clone_size: .; cdr3_nt: TGTGCCAACAACCGACAGGGGACCTTACCCTACGAGCAGTACTTC; cdr3_aa: CANNRQGTLPYEQYF
j_call: TRBJ2-7; v_call: TRBV5-4; d_call: TRBD2; clone_size: once; cdr3_nt: TGTGCCAGCAGCCGGGGGGCTAGCGGGAGCTCCTACGAGCAGTACTTC; cdr3_aa: CASSRGASGSSYEQYF
j_call: TRBJ2-7; v_call: TRBV7-8; d_call: .; clone_size: few; cdr3_nt: TGTGCCAGCAGCCACACGGATTCTGGTCAGCGGGTCCACTACGAGCAGTACTTC; cdr3_aa: CASSHTDSGQRVHYEQYF
j_call: TRBJ2-7; v_call: TRBV19; d_call: .; clone_size: .; cdr3_nt: TGTGCCAGTAGTACGACTCTCTGGCGACCAATCTACGAGCAGTACTTC; cdr3_aa: CASSTTLWRPIYEQYF
j_call: TRBJ2-1; v_call: TRBV7-3; d_call: TRBD2; clone_size: few; cdr3_nt: TGTGCCAGCAGCCCGGGAGGCCCCAATGAGCAGTTCTTC; cdr3_aa: CASSPGGPNEQFF
j_call: TRBJ2-1; v_call: TRBV5-1; d_call: .; clone_size: .; cdr3_nt: TGCGCCAGCAGACCTCCGGACAGAGGTGAGCAGTTCTTC; cdr3_aa: CASRPPDRGEQFF
j_call: TRBJ2-7; v_call: TRBV7-2; d_call: TRBD2; clone_size: .; cdr3_nt: TGTGCCCGCCCAAGGGGGACTAGCGGGAGTTCCTACGAGCAGTACTTC; cdr3_aa: CARPRGTSGSSYEQYF
j_call: TRBJ2-7; v_call: TRBV7-9; d_call: .; clone_size: .; cdr3_nt: TGTGCCAGCAGCAACAGCGGGGACAGGCCCCCCTACGAGCAGTACTTC; cdr3_aa: CASSNSGDRPPYEQYF
j_call: TRBJ1-1; v_call: TRBV9; d_call: TRBD1; clone_size: .; cdr3_nt: TGTGCCAGCAGCCCCCGACAGGGGCAGTACACTGAAGCTTTCTTT; cdr3_aa: CASSPRQGQYTEAFF
j_call: TRBJ2-1; v_call: TRBV13; d_call: .; clone_size: .; cdr3_nt: TGTGCCAGCAACCTAGGTCCCAGCTCCTACAATGAGCAGTTCTTC; cdr3_aa: CASNLGPSSYNEQFF
j_call: TRBJ1-1; v_call: TRBV4-2; d_call: .; clone_size: .; cdr3_nt: TGTGCCAGCAGCCCCCAGGGTGGCGCTGAAGCTTTCTTT; cdr3_aa: CASSPQGGAEAFF
j_call: TRBJ2-1; v_call: TRBV9; d_call: TRBD2; clone_size: .; cdr3_nt: TGTGCCAGCCTCCCGGTAACTAGCGGCAATGAGCAGTTCTTC; cdr3_aa: CASLPVTSGNEQFF
j_call: TRBJ2-1; v_call: TRBV7-2; d_call: TRBD2; clone_size: .; cdr3_nt: TGTGCCAGCAGCCGGGGAGGGGCAGGCACCAATGAGCAGTTCTTC; cdr3_aa: CASSRGGAGTNEQFF
j_call: TRBJ2-2; v_call: TRBV10-1; d_call: .; clone_size: .; cdr3_nt: TGCGCCAGCAGGGCAGATCCCAACACCGGGGAGCTGTTTTTT; cdr3_aa: CASRADPNTGELFF
j_call: TRBJ2-7; v_call: TRBV11-1; d_call: .; clone_size: .; cdr3_nt: TGTGCCAGCAGCCTTCTAGGGGGACACTACGAGCAGTACTTC; cdr3_aa: CASSLLGGHYEQYF
j_call: TRBJ2-5; v_call: TRBV14; d_call: .; clone_size: .; cdr3_nt: TGTGCCAGCAGTCCCCTGGGGCGGCTGAAAGAGACCCAGTACTTC; cdr3_aa: CASSPLGRLKETQYF
j_call: TRBJ2-7; v_call: TRBV28; d_call: .; clone_size: .; cdr3_nt: TGTGCCACCCAAACGGGAGTCTACGAGCAGTACTTC; cdr3_aa: CATQTGVYEQYF
j_call: TRBJ2-3; v_call: TRBV6-1; d_call: TRBD1; clone_size: .; cdr3_nt: TGTGCCAGCAGTCCAGACAGGGGGGATACGCAGTATTTT; cdr3_aa: CASSPDRGDTQYF
j_call: TRBJ2-7; v_call: TRBV28; d_call: .; clone_size: .; cdr3_nt: TGTGCCAGCAGTTCCCCTCAGGAGGGGTTGGAGCAGTACTTC; cdr3_aa: CASSSPQEGLEQYF
j_call: TRBJ1-2; v_call: TRBV6-1; d_call: TRBD1; clone_size: .; cdr3_nt: TGTGCCATCCGAGGGACAGGGGGATATGGCTACACCTTC; cdr3_aa: CAIRGTGGYGYTF
j_call: TRBJ1-1; v_call: TRBV7-2; d_call: .; clone_size: .; cdr3_nt: TGTGCCAGCAGCATACTCAGGGTAGGCGTGAACACTGAAGCTTTCTTT; cdr3_aa: CASSILRVGVNTEAFF
j_call: TRBJ2-6; v_call: TRBV29-1; d_call: .; clone_size: .; cdr3_nt: TGCAGCGTCTTGGGAGTCGGTCGGTCTGGGGCCAACGTCCTGACTTTC; cdr3_aa: CSVLGVGRSGANVLTF
j_call: TRBJ2-7; v_call: TRBV7-9; d_call: TRBD2; clone_size: .; cdr3_nt: TGTGCCAGCAGCACACGACTAGCGGGACTCCACGAGCAGTACTTC; cdr3_aa: CASSTRLAGLHEQYF
j_call: TRBJ1-1; v_call: TRBV18; d_call: .; clone_size: .; cdr3_nt: TGTGCCAGCTCAGCGACAGGAGACACTGAAGCTTTCTTT; cdr3_aa: CASSATGDTEAFF
j_call: TRBJ1-1; v_call: TRBV7-9; d_call: .; clone_size: .; cdr3_nt: TGTGCCAGCATCACCCTAGCGGGTGGCGGGGGAGCTTTCTTT; cdr3_aa: CASITLAGGGGAFF
j_call: TRBJ2-7; v_call: TRBV28; d_call: TRBD2; clone_size: .; cdr3_nt: TGTGTTACGACTAGCGGGAGCTACGAGCAGTACTTC; cdr3_aa: CVTTSGSYEQYF
j_call: TRBJ2-3; v_call: TRBV2; d_call: .; clone_size: .; cdr3_nt: TGTGCCACCCGGGGTGAAGGTACGCAGTATTTT; cdr3_aa: CATRGEGTQYF
j_call: TRBJ2-7; v_call: TRBV27; d_call: TRBD2; clone_size: .; cdr3_nt: TGTGCCAGCAGTTTACTAGCGGACTACGAGCAGTACTTC; cdr3_aa: CASSLLADYEQYF
j_call: TRBJ2-7; v_call: TRBV9; d_call: .; clone_size: few; cdr3_nt: TGTGCCAGCAGCACCCAGGGGCTCCCCTACGAGCAGTACTTC; cdr3_aa: CASSTQGLPYEQYF
j_call: TRBJ2-4; v_call: TRBV9; d_call: TRBD2; clone_size: once; cdr3_nt: TGTGCCAGCAGCGTAGGGGGACTAGGTTTAAACATTCAGTACTTC; cdr3_aa: CASSVGGLGLNIQYF
j_call: TRBJ2-7; v_call: TRBV4-1; d_call: .; clone_size: .; cdr3_nt: TGCGCCAGCAGCGACTCCATCTACGAGCAGTACTTC; cdr3_aa: CASSDSIYEQYF
j_call: TRBJ1-1; v_call: TRBV6-1; d_call: .; clone_size: .; cdr3_nt: TGTGCCAGCAGTGAGACTTCGGGGGTGAGTGAAGCTTTCTTT; cdr3_aa: CASSETSGVSEAFF
j_call: TRBJ2-7; v_call: TRBV11-2; d_call: TRBD2; clone_size: .; cdr3_nt: TGTGCCAGCAGCTCAATAGGGACTAGCGGCCCCTACGAGCAGTACTTC; cdr3_aa: CASSSIGTSGPYEQYF